Reported below is one T cell receptor (beta chain). There is no known antigen for this receptor. Base qualities are not provided; no much larger clone lies one nucleotide away. In the germline V gene, CDR1 corresponds to SQVTM and CDR2 to ANQGSEA. V loses 1 base, J loses 5 bases, and the germline ends lie 9 bases apart. CDR3 length: 12 amino acids, cysteine to phenylalanine. The retained sequence is limited to the CDR3, 36 bases, with the frame set at the first base. The source of the sample is a study of a mutant IDH1 vaccine in newly diagnosed glioma (dated by TCRdb to the early 2020s). Concerning the study at large: Patients received eight vaccinations in weeks 1, 3, 5, 7, 11, 15, 19 and 23, corresponding to visits V03 through V10. Of the roughly 34 treated patients, about 62% were male and approximately 40% were female, and the mean age was approximately 40 years. For exploratory analyses, approximately 25 treated patients had longitudinal TCRB deep sequencing done wherever samples were available. Prior to enrollment, standard therapy consisting of radiotherapy alone, temozolomide alone, or radiochemotherapy with temozolomide had been administered to patients, with the combination being received by most patients. Peripheral blood samples were drawn at six visits, namely V03 (baseline), V05, V07, V10, V12 and V13. Vaccination was initiated 4-6 weeks after radiotherapy alone, or concurrently with temozolomide cycles in the chemotherapy-containing groups.

The library was built by means of the immunoSEQ multiplex PCR assay. Rearranged TCR beta chain sequences were amplified with the hsTCRB Kit following the manufacturer's protocol. Sequencing of TCRB libraries was carried out on an Illumina MiSeq. The original pipeline was this. Demultiplexing, trimming and gene mapping were performed with the kit vendor's proprietary platform. What TCRdb holds here is the immuneACCESS table cut down to in-frame rearrangements. Part of the clones is not present; checked against another copy, under half of the missing clones reflect an unresolved V gene, and the others are unexplained. V, J and clone size are those of that table, while D and trimming were read from the DNA. This sample comprises some 80,000 clones, around 83% of them detected only once. Clones ranked in the top ten supply around 0.73% of the sample. Study-level results and caveats: Selection of PBMC samples for TCRB deep sequencing was based on availability. Immune responses induced by the vaccine were seen in approximately 93% of patients across multiple MHC alleles. It was noted by the authors that analyses of patient blood samples could not be reproduced owing to sample limitations. Pseudoprogression seemed to be unrelated to changes in the top peripheral T cell clonotypes found by TCRB sequencing.

This specimen's time point label, interpreted: week 23, last vaccination. A 20-mer mutant IDH1 peptide at 300 micrograms in Montanide made up each vaccine dose, which was injected subcutaneously together with topical imiquimod. The donors had newly diagnosed IDH1-mutant astrocytomas of WHO grade 3 or 4 that showed loss of nuclear ATRX. The samples were drawn from NOA16, a multicentre, single-arm, open-label phase I trial in Germany that tested a mutant IDH1 peptide vaccine in humans for the first time. The DNeasy Blood and Tissue Kit was used to extract genomic DNA from EDTA blood for TCRB sequencing.

The sample in question was PBMCs, obtained from a glioma patient whose treatment included an IDH1 peptide vaccine. The chain couples TRBV29-1 to TRBJ2-7; the D gene remains uncertain. The TCR originated in a woman aged 45-65 years with glioma. The CDR3 is CSVEGALDEQYF. Read as DNA, the sequence is TGCAGCGTTGAAGGGGCGCTGGACGAGCAGTACTTC.